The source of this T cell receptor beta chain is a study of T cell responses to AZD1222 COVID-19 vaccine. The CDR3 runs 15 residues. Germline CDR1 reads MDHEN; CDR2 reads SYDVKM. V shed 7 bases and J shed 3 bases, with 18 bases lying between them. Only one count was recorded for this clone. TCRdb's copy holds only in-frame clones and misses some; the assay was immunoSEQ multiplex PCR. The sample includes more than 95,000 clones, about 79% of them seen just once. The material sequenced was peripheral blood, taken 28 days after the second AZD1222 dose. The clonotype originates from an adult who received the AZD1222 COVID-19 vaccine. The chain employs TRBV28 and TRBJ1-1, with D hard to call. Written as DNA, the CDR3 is TGTGCCAGCACTCCAAGAGGCCGCCTATACACTGAAGCTTTCTTT. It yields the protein CASTPRGRLYTEAFF.